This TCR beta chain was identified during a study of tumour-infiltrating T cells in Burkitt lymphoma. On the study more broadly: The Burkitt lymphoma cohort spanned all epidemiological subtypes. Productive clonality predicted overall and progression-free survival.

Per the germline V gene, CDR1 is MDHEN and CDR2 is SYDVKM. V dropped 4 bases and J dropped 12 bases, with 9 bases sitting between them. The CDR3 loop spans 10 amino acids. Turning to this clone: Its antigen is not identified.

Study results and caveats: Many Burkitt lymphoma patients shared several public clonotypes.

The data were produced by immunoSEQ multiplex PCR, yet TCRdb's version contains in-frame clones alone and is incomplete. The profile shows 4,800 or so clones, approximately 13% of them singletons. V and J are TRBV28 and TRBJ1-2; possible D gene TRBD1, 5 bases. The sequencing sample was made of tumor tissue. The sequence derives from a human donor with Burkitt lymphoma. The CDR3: CASSSIGDTF. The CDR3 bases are TGTGCCAGCAGTTCTATAGGGGACACCTTC.